Sequencing of this TCR beta chain was carried out in a study of T-cell memory formation after mild COVID-19. With regard to this clonotype: Its antigen is unknown.

Study conclusions and caveats: Clones that shrank (day 15 to 85) were balanced CD4/CD8, whereas later expanders leaned CD4+.

Trimming cost V 5 bases and J 10 bases, with 14 bases left between them. The CDR3 runs 13 residues. TCR alpha and TCR beta cDNA libraries carrying sample barcodes and UMIs were produced by 5'RACE using constant-segment primers. TCRdb re-analysed the 5' RACE reads in MiXCR, keeping a single row per CDR3 protein. Here the sample spans about 110,000 distinct CDR3 sequences, roughly a sixth being singletons. The TCR sequence derives from a man aged 18 to 30 who had mild COVID-19 (a few samples of this study predate the infection). Cell type and time point are not known. J is TRBJ2-2 and V is TRBV12-3 or TRBV12-4; TRBD1 is a possible D gene (6 bases). Sequenced: PBMCs or a T cell subset sorted from them (not recorded which). CDR3 bases: TGTGCCAGCAGTCCAGGGGACCCTTTGGAGCTGTTTTTT. It specifies CASSPGDPLELFF.